One T cell receptor (beta chain) is described in this entry. This receptor's antigen is unknown. A much larger clone differs from this one at a single base, so this may be a read error. Donors were 40 or so systemically healthy Caucasian individuals from Russia aged roughly 6 to 95 years. Roughly 11 milliliters of peripheral blood were drawn from each donor into EDTA-treated Vacutainer tubes. Ficoll-Paque density-gradient centrifugation was used to isolate PBMCs, with at least 6 million per sample. Trizol reagent was used to extract total RNA from the PBMCs, yielding at least 6 micrograms per sample. Naive CD45RAhigh/CD27high T cell percentages were measured by flow cytometry on a PBMC aliquot from every donor. This entry comes from a study of blood T cells in healthy people across ages (dated by TCRdb to 2013 to 2016). Regarding the study in general: In model experiments, template switching captured roughly one uniquely barcoded TCR beta cDNA molecule for every two T cells. Age-related changes in TCR beta repertoire diversity were measured in the study by deep sequencing normalized with unique cDNA molecular identifiers. Four age groups were formed from the donors: young (average 16 years), middle-aged (around 37), aged (under 70) and long-lived (roughly 88). To avoid experimental bias, donors of different ages were spread randomly across the sequencing lanes. For two donors (one aged 18 to 30 and one aged 80 or older), the study analyzed two additional independent replicas of 1 million unique cDNA reads from the same blood draw. Study-wide findings and limitations: Because the CMV infection status of the donors was unknown, age-related changes in expanded clonotypes may potentially have been confounded. There was a strong correlation between observed TCR beta diversity and the percentage of naive T cells measured by flow cytometry. Observed TCR beta diversity per million T cells fell roughly linearly with age, and a significant reduction was already apparent by age around 44. Since profiling was done on bulk unsorted PBMCs, naive and antigen-experienced compartments could not be conclusively compared. Estimates of total diversity from one million sequenced T cells were regarded as lower bounds and underestimates. Compared with the aged group, more naive CD4+ T cells, fewer expanded clones and increased TCR diversity were shown by the long-lived group, suggesting age selection.

The library was prepared using 5' RACE. Instrument used: Illumina HiSeq 2500. The second PCR ran for roughly 7 to 11 cycles and used a J-beta primer mix along with a sample-barcoded 5' primer. A unique molecular identifier was introduced onto each TCR beta cDNA molecule by a template-switch 5' adaptor carrying 12 random nucleotides. Each sample yielded at least 2.5 million CDR3-containing paired-end reads. The Mint cDNA synthesis kit, primed by a TRBC-specific oligonucleotide, was used to synthesize first-strand cDNA from all RNA. After uracil-DNA glycosylase treatment, a first 18-cycle PCR used universal primers M1SS and BC2_uni_R on all cDNA. The published analysis was carried out like this. For normalization, 1 million high-quality reads were randomly selected from each sample, with every read carrying a distinct molecular identifier. Instead of being binned into consensus sequences, reads with shared molecular identifiers were discarded. CDR3 identification, clonotype clustering and error correction used MiTCR with a Q25 quality threshold and the strictest error-elimination algorithm. Lower-bound total TCR beta diversity was estimated with a nonparametric unseen species model using Euler transformation. The public reads were reanalyzed by TCRdb: fastp trimming at Q25, MiXCR alignment, in-frame beta chains only. Each entry merges the rows of one CDR3 protein and shows their most common DNA and genes. These V and J calls originate from TCRdb's pipeline instead of the authors' own analysis. The sample yields approximately 680,000 distinct CDR3 sequences; about a third were counted once. Together, the top ten hold roughly 15% of the sample.

Material: blood. This sequence originates from an elderly woman in good health. Donor details come from another sample of the same person, matched by shared clones.

The nucleotide sequence is given as TGTGCCATCAGGGAGTCAGGGGGCAATCAGCCCCAGCATTTT. Translated, this is CAIRESGGNQPQHF. The chain is encoded by TRBV10-3 joined to TRBJ1-5; D gene: possibly TRBD1, on 6 matching bases. Per the germline V gene, ENHRY is the CDR1 and SYGVKD is the CDR2. The CDR3 holds 14 amino acids from the cysteine to the phenylalanine. The DNA shown is the 42-base CDR3, in frame from base 1.